This TCR beta chain was found in a study of response to subunit inactivated influenza vaccine. The ends were cut back, 4 bases at V and 0 bases at J, with 13 bases in the middle. The CDR3 has 16 amino acids. This clonotype was picked up many times. As yet, its antigen is unknown. From the RT-PCR reads, TCRdb called clonotypes with MiXCR, one entry per CDR3 protein. There are hundreds of thousands of distinct CDR3 sequences in the sample; around 11% occur only once, and roughly 10% lies in the top ten. Study-wide results and caveats: Authors suggested few new T cells are recruited by each seasonal influenza vaccination.

The TCR was taken from a middle-aged man who received an inactivated influenza vaccine. The chain uses TRBV12-3 or TRBV12-4 and TRBJ1-5; a possible D gene is TRBD1 (6 bases). The sample in question was PBMCs from blood, obtained on the day of vaccination. The CDR3 loop reads CASSSSGHLSNQPQHF. In DNA, the CDR3 is TGTGCCAGCAGTTCCTCGGGACACCTTAGCAATCAGCCCCAGCATTTT.